A single sample gave rise to the 25 T cell receptor beta chains below, sequenced in a study of T cell responses to AZD1222 COVID-19 vaccine. Profiling relied on immunoSEQ multiplex PCR, and the TCRdb table lists in-frame clones only, not all of them. The top ten clones hold over 1.5% of a sample with 200,000 to 250,000 clones, about 94% of them seen once. The sample was peripheral blood, taken 28 days after the second dose of the MenACWY control vaccine. These receptors originate from an adult who received the MenACWY meningococcal vaccine as a control.

V and J are TRBV3-1 (or the pseudogene TRBV3-2) and TRBJ1-3; D remains unclear. Trimming pared 4 bases from V and 0 bases from J, leaving 7 bases between. This CDR3 spans 14 amino acids. Per germline, CDR1 LGHDT and CDR2 YNNKEL (reference sequence). Here the CDR3 reads CASSRQHSGNTIYF. The CDR3 region has the DNA TGTGCCAGCAGCCGCCAGCACTCTGGAAACACCATATATTTT.

The rearrangement uses TRBV7-9 and TRBJ1-1, with TRBD1 identical over 11 bases. Germline V gene sequence: CDR1 SEHNR, CDR2 FQNEAQ (reference sequence). Trimming took 2 bases from V and 5 from J; bases not matched to a gene: 10. CDR3 length equals 17 residues. The CDR3 nucleotides are TGTGCCAGCAGCTTAATCGGGACAGGGGGAGTTGGTACTGAAGCTTTCTTT. This codes for CASSLIGTGGVGTEAFF. The entire variable domain, with the rest obtained from reference TRBV7-9 and TRBJ1-1, is as follows: DTGVSQNPRHKITKRGQNVTFRCDPISEHNRLYWYRQTLGQGPEFLTYFQNEAQLEKSRLLSDRFSAERPKGSFSTLEIQRTEQGDSAMYLCASSLIGTGGVGTEAFFGQGTRLTVV.

The rearrangement uses TRBV6-2 or TRBV6-3 and TRBJ2-6; D remains unclear. The CDR3 spans 15 residues. V lost 2 bases and J 2 bases, leaving 7 bases between the germline ends. Germline V CDR1 and CDR2: MNHEY, SVGEGT. CDR3 loop: CASSYIGAGANVLTF. The DNA for the CDR3 is TGTGCCAGCAGTTACATCGGTGCTGGGGCCAACGTCCTGACTTTC.

The CDR3 coding sequence is TGTGCCAGCAGCTTAGTACAGTCCCCTAATGGCAATGAGCAGTTCTTC. Its translation: CASSLVQSPNGNEQFF. The rearrangement uses TRBV7-8 and TRBJ2-1; D is ambiguous. This CDR3 is 16 amino acids long. CDR1 SGHVS and CDR2 FQNEAQ come from the germline V gene. V shed 1 base and J shed 6 bases, with 16 bases lying between them.

In its sample, this clone was seen once. This chain joins TRBV27 and TRBJ2-5; 13 bases are shared with TRBD2. There are 14 residues in the CDR3. Germline CDR1 reads MNHEY; CDR2 reads SMNVEV (reference sequence). Trimming at V came to 11 bases and at J to 0 bases, leaving 3 bases not matched to a gene. The CDR3 nucleotides read TGTGCCGCGGGACTAGCGGGGTACCAAGAGACCCAGTACTTC. It specifies CAAGLAGYQETQYF.

The rearrangement uses TRBV5-1 and TRBJ1-4; the D is unclear. The CDR3 covers 16 residues. Between the trimmed V and J ends, which lost 4 bases and 5 bases, there was a span of 18 bases. The germline V gene has CDR1 SGHRS and CDR2 YFSETQ. The chain's CDR3 is CASSRQPGLGNEKLFF. The DNA of the CDR3 is TGCGCCAGCAGCCGCCAACCGGGTCTCGGAAATGAAAAACTGTTTTTT.

This chain links TRBV6-5 with TRBJ1-6; D not resolved. Per germline, CDR1 MNHEY and CDR2 SVGAGI. The ends were cut back, 0 bases at V and 8 bases at J, with 8 bases in the middle. This CDR3 spans 14 amino acids. CDR3 region: CASSYSLAHSPLHF. The CDR3 DNA reads TGTGCCAGCAGTTACTCGCTTGCCCATTCACCCCTCCACTTT.

The chain joins TRBV11-2 to TRBJ2-3; D perhaps matches TRBD2 (6 bases). Germline V CDR1 and CDR2: SGHAT, FQNNGV. V dropped 4 bases and J dropped 0 bases, with 17 bases sitting between them. The CDR3 has 17 amino acids. CDR3 nucleotide sequence: TGTGCCAGCAGCTCCACCCCGGGGGTTGCTAGCACAGATACGCAGTATTTT. Translated: CASSSTPGVASTDTQYF.

The chain has TRBV28 and TRBJ2-7, with unresolved D. CDR1 and CDR2 from the germline V gene are MDHEN and SYDVKM. The CDR3 spans 14 residues. V was clipped by 3 bases and J by 1 base, with 10 bases between them. The CDR3 sequence: CASSFGRFSYEQYF. The DNA of the CDR3 is TGTGCCAGCAGTTTCGGCAGGTTTTCCTACGAGCAGTACTTC.

The chain is built from TRBV15 and TRBJ2-1; D uncertain. CDR1 and CDR2 from the germline V gene are LNHNV and YYDKDF (reference sequence). The CDR3 covers 14 residues. Trimming removed 0 bases at V and 8 bases at J, with 11 bases between. The CDR3 loop reads CATSRDKIGDEQFF. DNA of the CDR3: TGTGCCACCAGCAGAGATAAGATAGGAGATGAGCAGTTCTTC.

This clone was counted once. This chain joins TRBV6-5 and TRBJ2-7, with D possibly matching TRBD2 (5 bases). V lost 8 bases and J 0 bases, leaving 14 bases between the germline ends. The CDR3 extends over 14 amino acids. Germline V gene data show CDR1 as MNHEY and CDR2 as SVGAGI. The CDR3 DNA reads TGTGCCAGCGGAAGGACTGGAAGCTCCTACGAGCAGTACTTC. Translating it yields CASGRTGSSYEQYF.

This chain connects TRBV28 to TRBJ1-2; the match to TRBD1 covers 7 bases. CDR3 size: 17 residues. Germline CDR1 is MDHEN and CDR2 is SYDVKM. The V segment lost 0 bases and the J segment 4 bases; nucleotides outside the gene matches: 11. The CDR3 loop is CASSLWLRDSRIYGYTF. The CDR3 region has the DNA TGTGCCAGCAGTTTATGGCTTCGGGACAGCAGAATCTATGGCTACACCTTC.

The genes are TRBV24-1 and TRBJ2-5; the match to TRBD1 covers 8 bases. V shed 6 bases and J 5 bases; nucleotides not matched to a gene: 10. Germline V gene lookup returns CDR1 KGHDR and CDR2 SFDVKD. The CDR3 extends over 15 amino acids. CDR3 DNA: TGTGCCACCAGTTCTTCCAGGGGGCTAACGGAGACCCAGTACTTC. It is translated as CATSSSRGLTETQYF.

This clone was found once. This chain joins TRBV28 and TRBJ1-2; D is unclear. Between the trimmed V and J ends, which lost 5 bases and 4 bases, there was a span of 14 bases. CDR3 size: 14 residues. The germline V gene has CDR1 MDHEN and CDR2 SYDVKM. The CDR3 DNA follows: TGTGCCAGCAGTCAGGAATTGGATCTCTATGGCTACACCTTC. Its translation is CASSQELDLYGYTF.

V and J are TRBV5-4 and TRBJ2-3, with D maybe TRBD2 (5 bases). With 4 bases removed from V and 1 base from J, the gap between germline ends came to 10 bases. Germline CDR1 and CDR2: SGHNT and YYREEE (reference sequence). The CDR3 runs to 14 residues. The CDR3 spells CASSPELGTDTQYF. For the CDR3, the DNA is TGTGCCAGCAGCCCGGAACTAGGCACAGATACGCAGTATTTT.

This clone is a singleton in its sample. The chain has TRBV7-9 and TRBJ1-2, with 9 bases aligning to TRBD1. V gave up 1 base and J gave up 5 bases; unmatched junction bases: 5. Germline V gene sequence: CDR1 SEHNR, CDR2 FQNEAQ (reference sequence). The length of the CDR3 is 15 residues. CDR3 sequence (DNA): TGTGCCAGCAGCTTAGAGACAGGGGGACTGTATGGCTACACCTTC. This codes for CASSLETGGLYGYTF.

The chain has TRBV30 and TRBJ2-1, with TRBD2 matching 9 bases. Germline-derived CDR1 and CDR2 are GTSNPN and SVGIG (reference sequence). The CDR3 is 13 amino acids. Trimming removed 4 bases from V and 9 bases from J; junction bases left unmatched: 7. CDR3 protein: CAWNPGLASEQFF. The CDR3 nucleotides read TGTGCCTGGAATCCGGGACTAGCATCTGAGCAGTTCTTC. The full variable domain, in which reference TRBV30 and TRBJ2-1 provide the parts outside the CDR3, is SQTIHQWPATLVQPVGSPLSLECTVEGTSNPNLYWYRQAAGRGLQLLFYSVGIGQISSEVPQNLSASRPQDRQFILSSKKLLLSDSGFYLCAWNPGLASEQFFGPGTRLTVL.

This chain links TRBV4-2 with TRBJ1-1, with D hard to call. This CDR3 spans 12 amino acids. CDR1 and CDR2 from the germline V gene are LGHNA and YNFKEQ. The V gene lost 2 bases and the J gene lost 6 bases, with 7 bases spanning the gap. DNA of the CDR3: TGTGCCAGCAGCCAATACAGCTCTGAAGCTTTCTTT. Its translation is CASSQYSSEAFF.

V gene TRBV6-5 combines with J gene TRBJ1-2; perhaps TRBD1 as D (5 bases). Trimming removed 10 bases from V and 0 bases from J, with 18 bases in between. This CDR3 contains 15 residues. The germline V gene encodes CDR1 MNHEY and CDR2 SVGAGI. The CDR3 loop reads CATQQAGWTNYGYTF. CDR3 nucleotide sequence: TGTGCCACACAACAGGCAGGCTGGACTAACTATGGCTACACCTTC.

This chain links TRBV7-3 with TRBJ2-1; tentative D call: TRBD1 (5 bases). V dropped 1 base and J dropped 5 bases, with 6 bases sitting between them. The CDR3 is 13 residues long. Germline CDR1 SGHTA, CDR2 FQGTGA. This CDR3 is CASSLIGDNEQFF. CDR3 in DNA: TGTGCCAGCAGCTTAATAGGGGACAATGAGCAGTTCTTC.

This rearrangement joins TRBV5-1 to TRBJ2-3; D not resolved. The length of the CDR3 is 14 residues. The V gene's germline CDR1 is SGHRS and CDR2 YFSETQ. V dropped 1 base and J dropped 2 bases, with 8 bases sitting between them. CDR3 DNA sequence: TGCGCCAGCAGCTTGAATGGGGTCACAGATACGCAGTATTTT. Translation gives CASSLNGVTDTQYF. The variable domain in full, completed from reference TRBV5-1 and TRBJ2-3, reads KAGVTQTPRYLIKTRGQQVTLSCSPISGHRSVSWYQQTPGQGLQFLFEYFSETQRNKGNFPGRFSGRQFSNSRSEMNVSTLELGDSALYLCASSLNGVTDTQYFGPGTRLTVL.

The chain couples TRBV19 to TRBJ1-6; the D is unclear. CDR3 length equals 18 residues. V dropped 3 bases and J dropped 0 bases, with 15 bases sitting between them. Germline V gives CDR1 LNHDA, CDR2 SQIVND (reference sequence). The CDR3, as DNA: TGTGCCAGTAGTATCAGGCCAGTAAGTAGCTCCTATAATTCACCCCTCCACTTT. It codes for CASSIRPVSSSYNSPLHF.

The count of this clone is one. The CDR3 sequence is CASSGDRGLPDTQYF. The DNA for the CDR3 is TGTGCCAGCAGTGGGGACAGGGGGCTCCCAGATACGCAGTATTTT. The chain joins TRBV2 to TRBJ2-3; 12 bases fit TRBD1. With V trimmed by 4 bases and J by 4 bases, 3 bases remained unmatched. Looked up from germline, CDR1 is SNHLY and CDR2 is FYNNEI. There are 15 residues in the CDR3.

The chain is built from TRBV7-9 and TRBJ2-3, with D tentatively TRBD2 (6 bases). Germline CDR1 and CDR2: SEHNR and FQNEAQ (reference sequence). This CDR3 region has 15 residues. The V and J ends lost 2 bases and 0 bases respectively, with 9 bases between them. The CDR3, as DNA: TGTGCCAGCAGCTTATCCGCGGGAAGCACAGATACGCAGTATTTT. Its protein product is CASSLSAGSTDTQYF.

The V call is TRBV5-1, the J call TRBJ1-4; no firm D call. The CDR3 has 12 residues. Looked up from germline, CDR1 is SGHRS and CDR2 is YFSETQ. Trimming stripped 5 bases from V and 3 bases from J, with 5 bases between. CDR3 sequence (DNA): TGCGCCAGCAGTAACCCTAATGAAAAACTGTTTTTT. Translating it yields CASSNPNEKLFF.